Detailed here is one TCR beta chain. This record belongs to a study of T cell repertoires in cytomegalovirus infection. Overall study: Carrying CMV and the relevant HLA type showed in public TCR beta signatures.

V lost 5 bases and J lost 0; bases outside the gene matches: 10. In germline, CDR1 is MDHEN, CDR2 SYDVKM. The CDR3 loop spans 17 amino acids. TCRdb analysed the reads with MiXCR anew, one entry per CDR3 protein. The sample shows about 740,000 distinct CDR3 sequences, approximately 40% of them seen only once. The receptor's source is a human donor in good health (CMV status not recorded). Some clones in this sample may be carry-over from other donors' samples. V is TRBV28 and J is TRBJ2-7, with 10 bases identical to TRBD2. The sample taken for sequencing was PBMCs. The CDR3: CASSPRKGLAFSYEQYF. The CDR3 nucleotides read TGTGCCAGCAGTCCTCGGAAGGGACTAGCGTTCTCCTACGAGCAGTACTTC.